The clone carrying this TCR beta chain turned up a few times. Its antigen is not known. This sample is part of a study of T cell repertoires in cytomegalovirus infection. In TCRdb, the reads were re-called with MiXCR into one record per CDR3 protein. The sample carries about 60,000 distinct CDR3 sequences, 33% recorded once. This CDR3 has 16 amino acids. V lost 5 bases to trimming and J lost 2 bases; unmatched junction nucleotides: 8. Germline values: CDR1 LGHNT, CDR2 FRNRAP. The chain has TRBV12-5 and TRBJ1-3, with 8 bases lining up with TRBD1. The sequence derives from a human donor in good health (CMV status not recorded). Some clones in this sample may be carry-over from other donors' samples. Sequences were obtained from PBMCs, sequenced either directly or after in vitro stimulation (not recorded which). The CDR3 protein is CASGTDRGSAGNTIYF. DNA of the CDR3: TGTGCTAGTGGTACCGACAGGGGCTCGGCTGGAAACACCATATATTTT.